These 9 T cell receptor beta chains share one sample of origin, sequenced in a study of T cells in Graves' hyperthyroidism and ophthalmopathy. RNA transcripts provided the source from which TCR beta CDR3 regions were amplified. An initial round of RT-PCR targeting the TCR CDR3 relied on the HTBI primer set. In TCRdb, the multiplex PCR reads were re-called with MiXCR into one record per CDR3 protein. The table lists about 400,000 distinct CDR3 sequences, around 15% of them singletons. Sequencing was carried out using blood. Source of these receptors: a woman under 30 with Graves' hyperthyroidism.

In this sample, this clonotype turned up many times. This chain uses TRBV7-8 with TRBJ2-7; no clear D. Germline assignment: CDR1 SGHVS and CDR2 FQNEAQ. V shed 2 bases and J shed 3 bases, with 14 bases lying between them. CDR3 length: 15 residues. CDR3 sequence reads: CASSLRTRNVYEQYF. CDR3 in DNA: TGTGCCAGCAGCTTACGTACCCGGAATGTCTACGAGCAGTACTTC. Variable domain in full (rest from reference TRBV7-8 and TRBJ2-7): GAGVSQSPRYKVAKRGQDVALRCDPISGHVSLFWYQQALGQGPEFLTYFQNEAQLDKSGLPSDRFFAERPEGSVSTLKIQRTQQEDSAVYLCASSLRTRNVYEQYFGPGTRLTVT.

This clonotype was detected only a few times. This chain connects TRBV7-8 to TRBJ2-6; D ambiguous. V lost 5 bases, J lost 0 bases, and 14 bases lay in between. CDR1 SGHVS and CDR2 FQNEAQ come from the germline V gene. This CDR3 comprises 17 residues. As DNA, the CDR3 is TGTGCCAGCAGCAAAGCAAATCGGGTCTCTGGGGCCAACGTCCTGACTTTC. Translated, it gives CASSKANRVSGANVLTF.

This sequence joins TRBV30 and TRBJ2-7; possible D gene TRBD1, 5 bases. V lost 1 base to trimming and J lost 4 bases, with 14 bases between them. The CDR3 runs to 14 residues. CDR1 GTSNPN and CDR2 SVGIG come from the germline V gene (reference sequence). CDR3 amino acids: CAWSGQGKAYEQYF. In DNA, the CDR3 is TGTGCCTGGAGTGGCCAGGGAAAGGCATACGAGCAGTACTTC.

This clonotype was detected ten times or more. The chain uses TRBV29-1 and TRBJ2-3, with 9 bases fitting TRBD1. J gave up 1 base and V 7 bases, and 3 bases lay outside the gene matches. CDR1 and CDR2 (germline): SQVTM, ANQGSEA. The CDR3 totals 13 residues. The CDR3 DNA reads TGCAGCGCCTGGACAGGGGGCACAGATACGCAGTATTTT. Translated: CSAWTGGTDTQYF.

This clonotype was observed a few times. The chain couples TRBV27 to TRBJ2-1, with TRBD2 identical over 8 bases. CDR3 length: 15 residues. The V gene end was trimmed by 3 bases and the J gene end by 7 bases; junction bases not matched to a gene: 8. The V gene's germline CDR1 is MNHEY and CDR2 SMNVEV (reference sequence). The CDR3 DNA follows: TGTGCCAGCAGTTTCTGGCCAGCGGGAGATAATGAGCAGTTCTTC. This codes for CASSFWPAGDNEQFF.

In its sample, this clonotype was seen a few times. The DNA of the CDR3 is TGTGCCATCAGTGAGTTGGGCCAGCGGGAGGTAGATACGCAGTATTTT. Translating gives CAISELGQREVDTQYF. This chain links TRBV10-3 with TRBJ2-3, with 9 bases matching TRBD2. The J segment lost 5 bases and the V segment lost 1 base, leaving 7 bases of the junction unmatched. Germline loops: CDR1 ENHRY, CDR2 SYGVKD. This CDR3 is built from 16 residues.

This clonotype was found a few times. The genes are TRBV20-1 and TRBJ2-3; TRBD1 agrees at 9 bases. Unmatched junction bases numbered 11, after V lost 3 bases and J lost 4 bases. The germline V gene encodes CDR1 DFQATT and CDR2 SNEGSKA (reference sequence). The CDR3 is 16 amino acids. CDR3 bases: TGCAGTGCTAGCAACCGGGACAGGGAAGGGTCAGATACGCAGTATTTT. It encodes CSASNRDREGSDTQYF.

The rearrangement joins TRBV3-1 to TRBJ2-7; 9 bases are a match to TRBD2. V dropped 0 bases and J dropped 3; count of bases not matched to a gene: 6. Germline V gene sequence: CDR1 LGHDT, CDR2 YNNKEL (reference sequence). The CDR3 extends over 16 amino acids. The DNA of the CDR3 is TGTGCCAGCAGCCAAGATATGGCGGGAGGGGTCTACGAGCAGTACTTC. It is translated as CASSQDMAGGVYEQYF.

This chain joins TRBV7-2 and TRBJ1-1; unclear D gene. The germline V gene encodes CDR1 SGHTA and CDR2 FQGNSA. There are 14 residues in the CDR3. The ends were cut back, 7 bases at V and 0 bases at J, with 12 bases in the middle. CDR3: CASTRRGLNTEAFF. In DNA, the CDR3 is TGTGCCAGCACCCGACGGGGTCTGAACACTGAAGCTTTCTTT.